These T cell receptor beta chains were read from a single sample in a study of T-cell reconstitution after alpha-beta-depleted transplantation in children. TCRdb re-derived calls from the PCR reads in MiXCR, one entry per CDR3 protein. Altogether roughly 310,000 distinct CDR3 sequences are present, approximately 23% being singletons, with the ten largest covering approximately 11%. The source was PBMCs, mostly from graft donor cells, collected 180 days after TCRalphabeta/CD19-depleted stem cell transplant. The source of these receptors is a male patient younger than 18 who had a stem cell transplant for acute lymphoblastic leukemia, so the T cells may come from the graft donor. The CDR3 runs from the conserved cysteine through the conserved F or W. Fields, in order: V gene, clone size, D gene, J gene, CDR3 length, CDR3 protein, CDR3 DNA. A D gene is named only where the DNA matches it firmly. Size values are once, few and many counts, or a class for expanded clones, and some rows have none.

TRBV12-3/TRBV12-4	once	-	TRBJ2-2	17	CASSLLGGGGSPGELFF	TGTGCCAGCAGCCTCCTCGGTGGGGGCGGGAGCCCCGGGGAGCTGTTTTTT
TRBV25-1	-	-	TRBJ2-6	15	CASSERGTGANVLTF	TGTGCCAGCAGTGAAAGGGGCACTGGGGCCAACGTCCTGACTTTC
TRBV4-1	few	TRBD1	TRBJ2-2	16	CASSSRGTGGIGELFF	TGCGCCAGCAGTTCTAGAGGGACAGGGGGCATCGGGGAGCTGTTTTTT
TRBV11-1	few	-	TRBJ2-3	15	CASSLGDLWTDTQYF	TGTGCCAGCAGCCTGGGGGACCTTTGGACAGATACGCAGTATTTT
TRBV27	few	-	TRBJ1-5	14	CASSFRDWNQPQHF	TGTGCCAGCAGTTTCAGGGATTGGAATCAGCCCCAGCATTTT
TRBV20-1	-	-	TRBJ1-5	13	CSAQFTGSQPQHF	TGCAGTGCTCAATTTACAGGGAGTCAGCCCCAGCATTTT
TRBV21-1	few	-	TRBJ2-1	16	CASSQGCGRAEGEQFF	TGTGCCAGCAGTCAAGGCTGCGGGAGGGCCGAGGGTGAGCAGTTCTTC
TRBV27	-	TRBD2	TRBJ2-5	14	CASGLGWAKETQYF	TGTGCCAGCGGACTAGGGTGGGCTAAAGAGACCCAGTACTTC
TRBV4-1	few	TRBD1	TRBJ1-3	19	CASSQDDPLGTGSGNTIYF	TGCGCCAGCAGCCAAGACGACCCACTTGGGACAGGGTCTGGAAACACCATATATTTT
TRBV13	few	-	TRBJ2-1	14	CASSLRWHNNEQFF	TGTGCCAGCAGCTTAAGGTGGCACAACAATGAGCAGTTCTTC
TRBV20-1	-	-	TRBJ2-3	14	CSASLQRSTDTQYF	TGCAGTGCTAGTTTGCAGAGGTCCACAGATACGCAGTATTTT
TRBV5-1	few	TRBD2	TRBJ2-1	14	CASSLGTSRDEQFF	TGCGCCAGCAGCTTAGGGACTAGCAGGGATGAGCAGTTCTTC
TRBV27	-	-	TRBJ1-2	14	CASSPWTASYGYTF	TGTGCCAGCAGTCCATGGACAGCCAGCTATGGCTACACCTTC
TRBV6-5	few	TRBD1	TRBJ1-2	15	CASSYWTGEDYGYTF	TGTGCCAGCAGTTACTGGACAGGGGAAGACTATGGCTACACCTTC
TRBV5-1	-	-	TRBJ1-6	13	CASSVQGKSPLHF	TGCGCCAGCAGTGTACAGGGAAAATCACCCCTCCACTTT
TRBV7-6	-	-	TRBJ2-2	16	CASSLRGELVGGELFF	TGTGCCAGCAGCTTAAGAGGGGAGCTAGTCGGCGGGGAGCTGTTTTTT
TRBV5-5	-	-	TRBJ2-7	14	CASSLDLWPYEQYF	TGTGCCAGCAGCTTGGACCTTTGGCCCTACGAGCAGTACTTC
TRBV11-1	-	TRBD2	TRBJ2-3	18	CASSSGTSGGLSTDTQYF	TGTGCCAGCAGCTCAGGGACTAGCGGGGGACTTAGCACAGATACGCAGTATTTT
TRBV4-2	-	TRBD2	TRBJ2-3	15	CASSQVAGGPNTQYF	TGTGCCAGCAGCCAAGTAGCGGGAGGGCCAAATACGCAGTATTTT
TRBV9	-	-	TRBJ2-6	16	CASSVPAIPGANVLTF	TGTGCCAGCAGCGTACCAGCCATCCCTGGGGCCAACGTCCTGACTTTC
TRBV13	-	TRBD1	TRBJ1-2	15	CASSPDRGRGYGYTF	TGTGCCAGCAGCCCTGACAGGGGACGTGGCTATGGCTACACCTTC
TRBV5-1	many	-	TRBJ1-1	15	CASSLWGFGGTEAFF	TGCGCCAGCAGCCTATGGGGCTTTGGGGGGACTGAAGCTTTCTTT
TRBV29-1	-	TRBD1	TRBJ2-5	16	CSVEERHRGLVETQSF	TGCAGCGTTGAAGAACGTCACAGGGGGCTGGTGGAGACCCAGTCCTTC
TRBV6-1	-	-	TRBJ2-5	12	CASSDWDNPQYF	TGTGCCAGCAGTGATTGGGATAACCCCCAGTACTTC
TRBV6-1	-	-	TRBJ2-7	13	CASRGDTRYEQYF	TGTGCCAGCAGGGGGGACACTCGCTACGAGCAGTACTTC
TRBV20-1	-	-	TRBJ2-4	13	CSARTSSQNIQYF	TGCAGTGCTAGAACGAGTTCCCAAAACATTCAGTACTTC
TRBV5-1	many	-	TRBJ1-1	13	CASKGSGPDGAFF	TGCGCCAGCAAGGGGTCGGGCCCTGACGGAGCTTTCTTT
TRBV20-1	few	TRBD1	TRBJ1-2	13	CSARAGTGAGYTF	TGCAGTGCTAGAGCCGGGACAGGGGCGGGCTACACCTTC
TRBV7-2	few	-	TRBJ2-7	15	CASSRHRGGGYEQYF	TGTGCCAGCAGCAGACACAGGGGAGGGGGCTACGAGCAGTACTTC
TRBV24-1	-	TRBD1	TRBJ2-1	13	CATSDDRVNEQFF	TGTGCCACCAGTGACGACAGGGTAAATGAGCAGTTCTTC
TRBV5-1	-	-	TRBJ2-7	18	CASSLEWTVVKSSYEQYF	TGCGCCAGCAGCTTGGAATGGACAGTAGTGAAAAGCTCCTACGAGCAGTACTTC
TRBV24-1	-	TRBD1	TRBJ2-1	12	CATGGQGNEQFF	TGTGCAACAGGGGGCCAGGGCAATGAGCAGTTCTTC
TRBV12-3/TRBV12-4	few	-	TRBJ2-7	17	CASSFGLPDRSDYEQYF	TGTGCCAGCAGTTTCGGACTACCAGACCGGTCGGATTACGAGCAGTACTTC
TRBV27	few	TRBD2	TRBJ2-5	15	CASSLWEGPEETQYF	TGTGCCAGCAGTTTGTGGGAGGGCCCTGAAGAGACCCAGTACTTC
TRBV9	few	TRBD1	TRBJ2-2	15	CATTKGAGHTGELFF	TGTGCCACCACAAAGGGGGCAGGGCACACCGGGGAGCTGTTTTTT
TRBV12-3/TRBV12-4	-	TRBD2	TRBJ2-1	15	CASSTPGTRNNEQFF	TGTGCCAGCAGCACCCCCGGGACTAGAAACAATGAGCAGTTCTTC
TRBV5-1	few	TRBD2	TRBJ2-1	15	CASSLGLAGEEEQFF	TGCGCCAGCAGCTTGGGGCTAGCGGGAGAGGAAGAGCAGTTCTTC
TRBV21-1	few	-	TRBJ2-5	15	CARTTSGNFRETQYF	TGTGCCAGAACGACTAGCGGAAATTTTCGAGAGACCCAGTACTTC
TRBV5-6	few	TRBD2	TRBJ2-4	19	CASRPTSGSPQIAKNIQYF	TGTGCCAGCAGACCTACTAGCGGGAGCCCCCAAATAGCCAAAAACATTCAGTACTTC
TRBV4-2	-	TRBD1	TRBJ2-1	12	CASRPDRGEQFF	TGTGCCAGCAGACCGGACAGGGGAGAGCAGTTCTTC
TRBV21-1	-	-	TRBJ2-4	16	CASLDPGTEQGNIQYF	TGTGCCAGCCTCGACCCCGGGACAGAGCAGGGAAACATTCAGTACTTC
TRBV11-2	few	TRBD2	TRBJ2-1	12	CASSPSGSLQFF	TGTGCCAGCTCCCCTAGCGGGAGTCTGCAGTTCTTC
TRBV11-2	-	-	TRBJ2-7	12	CASDSLSYEQYF	TGTGCCAGCGACAGCCTCTCCTACGAGCAGTACTTC
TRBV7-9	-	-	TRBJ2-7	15	CASSFGSLSSYEQYF	TGTGCCAGCAGCTTTGGATCCCTGAGCTCCTACGAGCAGTACTTC
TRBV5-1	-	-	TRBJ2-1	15	CASSLRDLPYNEQFF	TGCGCCAGCAGCTTGAGGGACTTACCCTACAATGAGCAGTTCTTC
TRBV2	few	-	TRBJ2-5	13	CASSRDAEETQYF	TGTGCCAGCAGCCGGGACGCGGAAGAGACCCAGTACTTC
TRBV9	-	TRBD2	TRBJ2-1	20	CASSAGSRTSFGDYSYEQFF	TGTGCCAGCAGCGCAGGTTCTAGGACTAGTTTTGGAGACTACTCCTACGAGCAGTTCTTC
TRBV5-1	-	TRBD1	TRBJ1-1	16	CASSPAGQGRNTEAFF	TGCGCCAGCAGCCCGGCGGGACAGGGGCGGAACACTGAAGCTTTCTTT
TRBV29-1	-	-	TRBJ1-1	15	CSATAGKPMNTEAFF	TGCAGCGCCACAGCGGGGAAGCCTATGAACACTGAAGCTTTCTTT
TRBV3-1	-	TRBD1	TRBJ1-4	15	CASGAAGTGNEKLFF	TGTGCCAGCGGCGCCGCCGGGACAGGGAATGAAAAACTGTTTTTT
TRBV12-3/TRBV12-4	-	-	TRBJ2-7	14	CASSLGGLSLEQYF	TGTGCCAGCAGTTTGGGGGGACTGTCGCTGGAGCAGTACTTC